The clone carrying this T cell receptor beta chain was detected only once. This sample was taken from a study of regulatory T cells in long-lasting Graves disease. The time point denotes: newly diagnosed GD, antithyroid drugs for less than 3 months. Construction of the TCR library relied on RNA isolated from PBMCs. There are 16 residues in the CDR3. V trimming: 4 bases; J trimming: 5 bases; junction bases outside the gene matches: 13. CDR1 and CDR2 (germline): SGHRS, YFSETQ. Construction of TCR beta libraries relied on iRepertoire HTBI primers and on Arm-PCR targeting CDR3 regions. Via MiXCR, TCRdb re-called the multiplex PCR reads, giving one row per CDR3 protein. This table has around 360,000 distinct CDR3 sequences, under 20% appearing once. These data were also reused for a study on T cells in Graves' hyperthyroidism and ophthalmopathy.

The TCR was taken from a woman younger than 30 with Graves disease. Material: peripheral blood mononuclear cells (PBMCs), obtained at new diagnosis, from a patient treated with antithyroid drugs. The rearrangement links TRBV5-1 to TRBJ2-5; 8 positions match TRBD1. CDR3 amino acids: CASSLDGQGVGETQYF. The DNA for the CDR3 is TGCGCCAGCAGCCTGGATGGACAGGGTGTCGGGGAGACCCAGTACTTC.